This T cell receptor (beta chain) was recorded in a study of cytomegalovirus exposure and HLA in healthy donors. Broader study findings: In a later analysis, at a false discovery rate of 0.05, approximately 15,000 TCR beta sequences matched HLA alleles. Some TCR beta chains (roughly 160 of them) were listed as cytomegalovirus-associated. In a later analysis, a missense DCLRE1C variant was linked to TCR beta V- and J-gene trimming.

The PCR contained 60 Vbeta and 13 Jbeta primers. Generated by immunoSEQ multiplex PCR, the TCRdb table keeps only in-frame clones and is missing some. The sample contains 150,000 to 200,000 clones, around 62% of which appear only once. CDR3 length: 14 amino acids. The germline V gene encodes CDR1 SGHRS and CDR2 YFSETQ. Germline trimming cut 6 bases from V and 3 bases from J; bases unmatched to any gene: 5. On this clone: Its antigen is not identified.

The chain carries TRBV5-1 and TRBJ1-4, with TRBD1 identical over 7 bases. The source material was PBMCs. This clonotype was obtained from a man aged 35 to 55 in good health and CMV-seronegative. DNA of the CDR3: TGCGCCAGCAAAAGGGACAGACCTAATGAAAAACTGTTTTTT. Translation: CASKRDRPNEKLFF.